This entry concerns a single T cell receptor (beta chain). The CDR3 length is 12 residues. V was trimmed by 6 bases and J by 1 base, leaving 8 bases between them. Germline CDR1 reads SQVTM; CDR2 reads ANQGSEA. This entry comes from a study of blood T cell repertoires in COVID-19. This table comes from immunoSEQ multiplex PCR, and its TCRdb copy is limited to in-frame clones, with some not included. The table has a few hundred thousand clones, 65% to 90% seen once. The chain joins TRBV29-1 to TRBJ2-3; D gene unclear. The sequenced material came from PBMCs or T cells enriched from blood (not recorded which). The receptor comes from a woman between 40 and 50 years old with acute COVID-19. The CDR3 DNA is TGCAGCGTCCGTCGGGGCACAGATACGCAGTATTTT. Protein: CSVRRGTDTQYF.